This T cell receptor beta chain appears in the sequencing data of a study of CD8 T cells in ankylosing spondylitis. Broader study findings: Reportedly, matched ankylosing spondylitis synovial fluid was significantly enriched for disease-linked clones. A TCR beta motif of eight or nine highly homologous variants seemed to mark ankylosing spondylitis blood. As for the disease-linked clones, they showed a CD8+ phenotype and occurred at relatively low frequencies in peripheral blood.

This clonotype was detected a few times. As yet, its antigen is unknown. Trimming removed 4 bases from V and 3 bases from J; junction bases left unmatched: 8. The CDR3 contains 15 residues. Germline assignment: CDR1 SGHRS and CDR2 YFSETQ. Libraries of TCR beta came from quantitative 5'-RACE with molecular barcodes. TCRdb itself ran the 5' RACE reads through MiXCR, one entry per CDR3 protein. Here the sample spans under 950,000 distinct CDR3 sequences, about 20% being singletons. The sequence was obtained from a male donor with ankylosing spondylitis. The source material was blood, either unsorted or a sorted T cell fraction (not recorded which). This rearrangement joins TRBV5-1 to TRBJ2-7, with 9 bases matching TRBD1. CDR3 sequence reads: CASSPGQGYDYEQYF. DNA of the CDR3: TGCGCCAGCAGCCCGGGACAGGGATATGACTACGAGCAGTACTTC.